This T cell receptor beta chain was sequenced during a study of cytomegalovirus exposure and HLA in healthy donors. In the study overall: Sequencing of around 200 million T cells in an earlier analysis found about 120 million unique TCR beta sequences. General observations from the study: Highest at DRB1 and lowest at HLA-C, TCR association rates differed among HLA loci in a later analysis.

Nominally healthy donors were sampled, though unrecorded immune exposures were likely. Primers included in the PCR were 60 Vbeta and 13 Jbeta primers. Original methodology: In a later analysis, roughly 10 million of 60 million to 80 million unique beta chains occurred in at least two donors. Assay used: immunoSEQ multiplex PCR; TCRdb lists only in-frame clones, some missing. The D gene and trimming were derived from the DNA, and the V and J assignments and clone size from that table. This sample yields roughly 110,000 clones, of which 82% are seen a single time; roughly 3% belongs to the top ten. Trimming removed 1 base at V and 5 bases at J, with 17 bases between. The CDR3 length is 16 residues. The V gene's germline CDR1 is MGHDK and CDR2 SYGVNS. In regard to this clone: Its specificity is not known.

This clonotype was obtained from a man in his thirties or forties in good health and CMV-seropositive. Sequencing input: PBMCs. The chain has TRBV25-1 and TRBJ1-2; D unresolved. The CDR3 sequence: CASSESRTEDRYGYTF. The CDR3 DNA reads TGTGCCAGCAGTGAATCCAGGACGGAGGACCGTTATGGCTACACCTTC.